The T cell receptor (beta chain) under discussion was sequenced for a study of blood T cell repertoires in COVID-19 (dated by TCRdb to the early 2020s). Study-level background: Collaborator samples came from the United States, Italy and Spain and covered acute and convalescent phases of COVID-19. Samples came from the ongoing ImmuneRACE study (first 160 participants) plus 1,254 subjects from 6 global collaborators. Deeply sampled blood TCRbeta repertoires from subjects exposed to, actively infected with, or recovered from COVID-19 were included in the dataset. The prospective study material was composed of cDNA or gDNA derived from T cells, B-cell-depleted T cells, or PBMCs. The repertoires were made available in a free public database intended to serve as a resource for research on the immune response to SARS-CoV-2. A de-identified subject ID, COVID-19 status, age in years and sex were almost always included in the sample metadata. Where HLA class I and class II types were available, the types were taken from metadata supplied by the sample provider, not from assay-based typing. The paper as a whole reports these results and caveats: How much clinical and demographic metadata was included differed by source and by participant, and the metadata was provided uncurated.

Notes on this clone: There is no known antigen for this receptor. One base away there is no much larger clone; base qualities are not given.

At one collaborating source in Seattle, patients were enrolled during active infection and were followed longitudinally through the course of disease. Each collaborating institution followed its own protocols to collect whole blood in K2EDTA tubes. For TCRbeta analysis, collaborator samples were shipped as frozen whole blood, as isolated PBMCs, or as DNA extracted from either sample type. The immunoSEQ Assay, a bias-controlled multiplex PCR, was used to amplify TCRbeta CDR3 regions from genomic DNA. In the paper's pipeline: The number of nucleated cells in each sample was estimated from the amplification of reference gene primers within the assay. To quantify the absolute abundance of each unique TCRbeta CDR3 rearrangement, sequence reads were collapsed and filtered. Productive Simpson clonality was computed per sample as the square root of Simpson's diversity index over productive rearrangements. TCRdb limited this immuneACCESS table to in-frame rearrangements with V and J called. A share of clones is missing; checked studies link under half to unresolved V genes, and the rest is unexplained. V and J calls and clone size follow that table, whereas D and trimming were derived from the DNA. A total of 270,000 or so clones appear in this sample, roughly 84% of them only once. The ten largest clones capture over 1.1% of the sample.

The CDR3 numbers 16 residues from cysteine through phenylalanine. Here the CDR3 DNA is all that survives: 48 bases in frame from base 1. The junction shows trimming of 0 bases on V and 8 bases on J, plus 19 bases between the germline ends. The source of this sequence is a human donor with COVID-19, enrolled during active disease. The donor label of this sample is uncertain. The sequencing input was peripheral blood. The rearranged segments are TRBV23-1 and TRBJ1-1; the D segment cannot be called with confidence. TRBV23-1 is an open reading frame, and its role is uncertain. CDR3 region: CASSQSHREARLEAFF. In nucleotides, the sequence is TGCGCCAGCAGTCAATCGCATAGGGAGGCCCGATTAGAAGCTTTCTTT.